The subject of this entry is one T cell receptor (beta chain). Its antigen is unknown. Germline values: CDR1 MNHEY, CDR2 SVGAGI. V lost 0 bases and J 0 bases, leaving 8 bases between the germline ends. CDR3 length: 15 amino acids. This record belongs to a study of OX40 agonist ivuxolimab in advanced cancers. At the level of the study: Having had anti-PD-1, anti-PD-L1 or anti-CTLA-4 therapy before was allowed, and under 50% had some. Study conclusions and caveats: CD8+ T cells were the subset that, on average, had more expanded clones than CD4+. At 0.1 to 3.0 mg/kg and by week 6, clonal expansion occurred in CD4+ and CD8+ blood T cells.

The data were produced by immunoSEQ multiplex PCR, yet TCRdb's version contains in-frame clones alone and is incomplete. Among about 98,000 clones, 85% to 95% were seen once, and the ten largest hold 0.26%. Sequenced material: CD4+ or CD8+ T cells sorted from blood, taken in a trial of the OX40 agonist ivuxolimab. The TCR comes from an adult with an advanced solid tumor such as melanoma, head and neck, liver or kidney cancer. This sequence joins TRBV6-5 and TRBJ1-1; D ambiguous. The CDR3 sequence: CASSYSYGLNTEAFF. As DNA, the CDR3 is TGTGCCAGCAGTTACTCGTACGGCTTGAACACTGAAGCTTTCTTT.